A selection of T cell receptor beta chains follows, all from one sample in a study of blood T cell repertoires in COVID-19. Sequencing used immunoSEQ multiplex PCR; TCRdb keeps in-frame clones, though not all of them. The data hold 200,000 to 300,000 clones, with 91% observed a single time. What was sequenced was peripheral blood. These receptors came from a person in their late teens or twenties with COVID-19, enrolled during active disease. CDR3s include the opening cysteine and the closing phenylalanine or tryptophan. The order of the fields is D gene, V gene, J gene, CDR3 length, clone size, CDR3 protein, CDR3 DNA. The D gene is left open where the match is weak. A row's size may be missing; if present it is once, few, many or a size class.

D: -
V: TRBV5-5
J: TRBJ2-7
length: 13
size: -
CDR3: CASSLAGSYEQYF
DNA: TGTGCCAGCAGCTTGGCAGGGTCCTACGAGCAGTACTTC

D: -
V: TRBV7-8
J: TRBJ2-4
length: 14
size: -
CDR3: CASSRGGGENIQYF
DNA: TGTGCCAGCAGCCGAGGGGGGGGCGAAAACATTCAGTACTTC

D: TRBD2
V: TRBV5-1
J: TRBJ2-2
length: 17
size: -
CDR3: CASSYDGTSGRNGELFF
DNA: TGCGCCAGCAGCTACGACGGGACTAGCGGGAGGAACGGGGAGCTGTTTTTT

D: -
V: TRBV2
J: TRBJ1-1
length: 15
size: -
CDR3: CASSPDIGRGTEAFF
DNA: TGTGCCAGCAGCCCTGACATAGGTCGGGGGACTGAAGCTTTCTTT

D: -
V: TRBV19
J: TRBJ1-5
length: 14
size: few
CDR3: CATRVGQLDQPQHF
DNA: TGTGCCACCAGAGTAGGACAGCTGGATCAGCCCCAGCATTTT

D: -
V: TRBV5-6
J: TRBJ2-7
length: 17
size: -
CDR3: CASSFLAAGKYSYEQYF
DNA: TGTGCCAGCAGCTTCTTAGCGGCGGGAAAGTACTCCTACGAGCAGTACTTC

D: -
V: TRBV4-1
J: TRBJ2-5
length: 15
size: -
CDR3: CASTSEPGLQETQYF
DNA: TGCGCCAGCACCTCCGAGCCGGGTCTCCAAGAGACCCAGTACTTC

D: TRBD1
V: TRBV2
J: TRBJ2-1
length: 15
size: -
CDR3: CASSRGQGAYNEQFF
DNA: TGTGCCAGCAGCCGCGGACAGGGGGCCTACAATGAGCAGTTCTTC

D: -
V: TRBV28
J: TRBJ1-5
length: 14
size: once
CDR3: CASRDTGFFQPQHF
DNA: TGTGCCAGCAGAGACACAGGGTTCTTTCAGCCCCAGCATTTT

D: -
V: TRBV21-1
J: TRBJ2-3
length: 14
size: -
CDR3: CASRWRGRAGTQYF
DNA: TGTGCCAGCAGGTGGCGCGGGAGGGCCGGGACGCAGTATTTT

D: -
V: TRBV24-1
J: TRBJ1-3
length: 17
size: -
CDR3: CATSDFRGDKAGNTIYF
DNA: TGTGCCACCAGTGATTTCCGGGGGGATAAGGCTGGAAACACCATATATTTT

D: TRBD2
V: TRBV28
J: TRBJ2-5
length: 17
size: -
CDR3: CATSGGTSGRRVETQYF
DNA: TGTGCCACCTCTGGGGGGACTAGCGGGAGGCGGGTAGAGACCCAGTACTTC

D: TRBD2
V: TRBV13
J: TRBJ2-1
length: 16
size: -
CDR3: CASSPAGTSPLSRQFF
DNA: TGTGCCAGCAGCCCTGCCGGGACTAGCCCCCTCTCTCGGCAGTTCTTC

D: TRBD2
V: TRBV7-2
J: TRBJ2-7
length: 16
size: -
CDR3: CASSLRMGGEGHEQYF
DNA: TGTGCCAGCAGCTTACGAATGGGGGGGGAGGGCCACGAGCAGTACTTC

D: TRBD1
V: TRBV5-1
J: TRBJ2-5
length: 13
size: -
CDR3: CASSVWTGETQYF
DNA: TGCGCCAGCAGCGTGTGGACAGGAGAGACCCAGTACTTC

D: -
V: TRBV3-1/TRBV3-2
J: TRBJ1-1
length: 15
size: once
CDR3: CASSQARQMNTEAFF
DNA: TGTGCCAGCAGCCAGGCCAGGCAAATGAACACTGAAGCTTTCTTT

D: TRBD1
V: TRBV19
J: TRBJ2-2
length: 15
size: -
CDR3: CASSIGQGRDGELFF
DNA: TGTGCCAGTAGTATAGGACAGGGAAGGGACGGGGAGCTGTTTTTT

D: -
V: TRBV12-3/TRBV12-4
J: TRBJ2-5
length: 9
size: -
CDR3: CAISETQYF
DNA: TGTGCCATATCAGAGACCCAGTACTTC

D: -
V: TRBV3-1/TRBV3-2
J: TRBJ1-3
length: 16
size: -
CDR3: CASSQDYPVTGNTIYF
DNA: TGTGCCAGCAGCCAAGATTACCCGGTCACTGGAAACACCATATATTTT

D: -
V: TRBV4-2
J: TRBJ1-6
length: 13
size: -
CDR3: CASSPEPGSPLHF
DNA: TGTGCCAGCAGCCCAGAACCGGGTTCACCCCTCCACTTT

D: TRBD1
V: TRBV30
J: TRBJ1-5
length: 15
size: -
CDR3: CAWSVGGTGNQPQHF
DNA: TGTGCCTGGAGTGTAGGGGGGACAGGCAATCAGCCCCAGCATTTT

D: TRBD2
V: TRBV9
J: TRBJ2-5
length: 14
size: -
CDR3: CASSVGGREETQYF
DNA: TGTGCCAGCAGCGTGGGCGGGAGAGAAGAGACCCAGTACTTC

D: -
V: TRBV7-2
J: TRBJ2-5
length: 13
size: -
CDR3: CASRRSPQETQYF
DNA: TGTGCCAGCAGGAGAAGCCCCCAAGAGACCCAGTACTTC

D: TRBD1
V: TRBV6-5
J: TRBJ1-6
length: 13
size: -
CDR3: CASRGQGNSPLHF
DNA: TGTGCCAGCCGGGGACAGGGGAATTCACCCCTCCACTTT

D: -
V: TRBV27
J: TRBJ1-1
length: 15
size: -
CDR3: CASRISGGASPETFF
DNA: TGTGCCAGCAGAATCTCCGGGGGAGCAAGCCCTGAGACTTTCTTT

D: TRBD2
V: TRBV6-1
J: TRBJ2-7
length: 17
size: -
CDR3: CASSEIDKAGESHEQYF
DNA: TGTGCCAGCAGCGAAATTGACAAAGCGGGAGAGTCGCACGAGCAGTACTTC

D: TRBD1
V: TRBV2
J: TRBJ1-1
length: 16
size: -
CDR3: CASSEDRGKVNTEAFF
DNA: TGTGCCAGCAGTGAAGACAGGGGGAAGGTGAACACTGAAGCTTTCTTT

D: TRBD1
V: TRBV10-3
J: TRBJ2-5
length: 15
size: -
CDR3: CAIRDTGTGGETQYF
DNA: TGTGCCATCAGGGATACCGGGACAGGGGGAGAGACCCAGTACTTC

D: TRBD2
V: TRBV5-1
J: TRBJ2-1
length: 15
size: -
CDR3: CASSGGTSGTNEQFF
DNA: TGCGCCAGCAGCGGGGGGACTAGCGGGACAAATGAGCAGTTCTTC

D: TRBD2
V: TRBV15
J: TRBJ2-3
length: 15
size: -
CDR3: CATSSSGSSTDTQYF
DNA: TGTGCCACCAGCAGTAGCGGGAGTAGCACAGATACGCAGTATTTT

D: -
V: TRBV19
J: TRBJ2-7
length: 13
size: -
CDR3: CASGSGTNYEQYF
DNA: TGTGCCAGCGGTTCCGGGACAAACTACGAGCAGTACTTC

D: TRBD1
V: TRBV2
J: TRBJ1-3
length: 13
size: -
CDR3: CASYRGNGNTIYF
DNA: TGTGCCAGCTACAGGGGGAACGGAAACACCATATATTTT

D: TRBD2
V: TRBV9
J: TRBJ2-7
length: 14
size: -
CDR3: CASSVGTSDYEQYF
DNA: TGTGCCAGCAGCGTAGGGACTAGCGACTACGAGCAGTACTTC

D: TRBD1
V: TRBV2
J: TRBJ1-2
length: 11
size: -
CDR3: CASSGQGGYTF
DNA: TGTGCCAGCAGCGGACAGGGTGGCTACACCTTC

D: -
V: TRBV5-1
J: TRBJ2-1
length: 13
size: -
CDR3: CASSPSNSGEQFF
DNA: TGCGCCAGCAGCCCAAGTAACTCGGGAGAGCAGTTCTTC

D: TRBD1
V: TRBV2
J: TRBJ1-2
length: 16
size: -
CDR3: CASSEQPGQGHYGYTF
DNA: TGTGCCAGCAGTGAACAGCCGGGACAGGGACACTATGGCTACACCTTC

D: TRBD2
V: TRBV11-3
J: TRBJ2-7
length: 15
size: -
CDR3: CASSFGLAGWDEQYF
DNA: TGTGCCAGCAGCTTCGGACTAGCGGGATGGGACGAGCAGTACTTC

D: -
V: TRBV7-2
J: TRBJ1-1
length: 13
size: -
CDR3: CASSVTRDTEAFF
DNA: TGTGCCAGCAGCGTAACTAGGGACACTGAAGCTTTCTTT

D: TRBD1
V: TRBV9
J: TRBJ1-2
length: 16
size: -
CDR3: CASSGDRGGGSYGYTF
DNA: TGTGCCAGCAGCGGGGACAGGGGCGGCGGAAGCTATGGCTACACCTTC

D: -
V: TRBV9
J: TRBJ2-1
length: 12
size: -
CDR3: CASSVGSSEQFF
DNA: TGTGCCAGCAGCGTAGGGAGTTCAGAGCAGTTCTTC

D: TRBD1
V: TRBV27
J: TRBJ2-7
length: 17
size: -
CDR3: CASSLGPPGTGFYEQYF
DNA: TGTGCCAGCAGTTTAGGGCCTCCCGGGACAGGGTTCTACGAGCAGTACTTC

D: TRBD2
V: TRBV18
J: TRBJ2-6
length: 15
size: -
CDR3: CASSPGGAGANVLTF
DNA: TGTGCCAGCTCACCGGGGGGGGCTGGGGCCAACGTCCTGACTTTC

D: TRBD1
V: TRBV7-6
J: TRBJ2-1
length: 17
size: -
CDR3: CASSLAFGTGGKNEQFF
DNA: TGTGCCAGCAGCTTAGCCTTCGGGACAGGGGGCAAAAATGAGCAGTTCTTC

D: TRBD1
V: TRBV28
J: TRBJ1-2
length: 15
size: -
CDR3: CASSYGDREGYGYTF
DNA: TGTGCCAGCAGTTACGGGGACAGGGAAGGCTATGGCTACACCTTC

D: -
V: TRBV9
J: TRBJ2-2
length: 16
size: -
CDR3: CASSPPEVVWTGELFF
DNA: TGTGCCAGCAGCCCCCCTGAGGTGGTGTGGACCGGGGAGCTGTTTTTT

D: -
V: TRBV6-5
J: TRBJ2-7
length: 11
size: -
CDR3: CASRLKSEQYF
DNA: TGTGCCAGCAGGCTAAAGTCCGAGCAGTACTTC